The present T cell receptor (beta chain) was sequenced within a study of shared clonotypes between healthy human individuals. General study points: An expected dependence of interdonor clonotype sharing on sequencing depth was noted.

For this clone: Its antigen is currently unknown. Other DNA sequences in the same sample also yield this CDR3.

Repertoires were generated with immunoSEQ multiplex PCR, while TCRdb's copy carries only in-frame clones and drops some. The sample includes fewer than 400,000 clones, about 74% seen only once; the top ten take 10% to 13%. The split of CD4+ cells yielded CD45RA+ naive and CD45RA-negative memory subsets. Sequencing input: memory CD4+ T cells sorted from blood. As to subset: CD45RA-negative fraction. The sequence came from a man under 40 in good health.

The CDR3, as DNA: TGTGCCAGCAGCTTAGACGGGACCTACGAGCAGTACTTC. It encodes CASSLDGTYEQYF. The rearrangement uses TRBV7-6 and TRBJ2-7, with D tentatively TRBD2 (5 bases). Germline V gene sequence: CDR1 SGHVS, CDR2 FNYEAQ. The CDR3 sequence is 13 residues long. The V end lost 1 base, the J end lost 2 bases, and 6 bases lay between the germline ends.